Sequencing of this TCR beta chain was carried out in a study of shared clonotypes between healthy human individuals. Using immunoSEQ multiplex PCR, the repertoire was profiled, and TCRdb retains in-frame clones only, with some absent. The sample carries about 2 million clones, about 94% recorded once. With 3 bases removed from V and 7 bases from J, the gap between germline ends came to 13 bases. The CDR3 length is 15 residues. The germline CDR1 and CDR2 sequences are SGHTA and FQGNSA. Cells designated naive CD8 were CD45RO-negative and were positively selected for CCR7, with terminally differentiated effector memory CD45RA+ cells excluded. Findings and caveats of the study: Shared across a few donors were around 5% of the naive CD4 clonotypes. In this cohort, only blood was sampled, and tissue repertoires likely differ.

Of note for this clone: The antigen is not known.

Sequencing was performed on naive CD8+ T cells sorted from blood. The chain joins TRBV7-2 to TRBJ1-6; D is perhaps TRBD1 (6 bases). The clonotype was recovered from a man aged 18 to 29 in good health. The CDR3 loop is CASSFEGGTNSPLHF. DNA for the CDR3: TGTGCCAGCAGCTTTGAGGGGGGGACGAATTCACCCCTCCACTTT.